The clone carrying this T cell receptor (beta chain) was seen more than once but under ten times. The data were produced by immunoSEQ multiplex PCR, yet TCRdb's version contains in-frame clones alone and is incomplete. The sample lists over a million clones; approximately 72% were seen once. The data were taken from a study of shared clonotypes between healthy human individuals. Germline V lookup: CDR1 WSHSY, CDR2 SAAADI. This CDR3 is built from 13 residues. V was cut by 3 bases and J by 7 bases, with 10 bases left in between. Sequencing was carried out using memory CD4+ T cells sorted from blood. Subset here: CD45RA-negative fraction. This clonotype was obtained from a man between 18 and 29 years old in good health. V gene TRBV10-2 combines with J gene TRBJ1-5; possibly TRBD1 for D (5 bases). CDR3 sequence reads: CASSEMGDQPQHF. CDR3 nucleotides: TGCGCCAGCAGTGAAATGGGGGACCAGCCCCAGCATTTT.